The 6 T cell receptor beta chains reported below all come from one sample, sequenced in a study of T cell responses to AZD1222 COVID-19 vaccine. Using immunoSEQ multiplex PCR, the repertoire was profiled, and TCRdb retains in-frame clones only, with some absent. The table has 95,000 to 100,000 clones, about 87% seen once. Sample: peripheral blood, taken 28 days after the second AZD1222 dose. Receptors were obtained from an adult who received the AZD1222 COVID-19 vaccine.

The chain has TRBV13 and TRBJ2-3; 13 bases fit TRBD2. Germline trimming cut 3 bases from V and 4 bases from J; bases unmatched to any gene: 4. Looked up from germline, CDR1 is PRHDT and CDR2 is FYEKMQ (reference sequence). The CDR3 has 16 residues. The CDR3 nucleotides read TGTGCCAGCAGCTTTTCCGGACTAGCGGGGGCAGATACGCAGTATTTT. It codes for CASSFSGLAGADTQYF.

J is TRBJ2-7 and V is TRBV6-6; D is perhaps TRBD1 or TRBD2 (5 bases each). CDR3 length equals 15 residues. Looked up from germline, CDR1 is MNHNY and CDR2 is SVGAGI (reference sequence). Trimming stripped 2 bases from V and 6 bases from J, with 17 bases between. CDR3 nucleotide sequence: TGTGCCAGCAGTTACACCGCTTTAGGGGAGTTCGAGCAGTACTTC. It translates to CASSYTALGEFEQYF.

V usage is TRBV6-1 and J usage is TRBJ1-2; unclear D gene. Germline assignment: CDR1 MNHNS and CDR2 SASEGT. V lost 8 bases to trimming and J lost 3 bases, with 13 bases between them. The CDR3 extends over 13 amino acids. CDR3 sequence (DNA): TGTGCCAGCGGCGAAGCCATAGACTATGGCTACACCTTC. Amino acids: CASGEAIDYGYTF.

This clone was observed once. The genes are TRBV3-1 (or the pseudogene TRBV3-2) and TRBJ1-1; 7 bases align to TRBD1. J gave up 4 bases and V 3 bases, and 5 bases lay outside the gene matches. The length of the CDR3 is 14 residues. Germline V gives CDR1 LGHDT, CDR2 YNNKEL (reference sequence). The CDR3 DNA follows: TGTGCCAGCAGCCACTCAGGGGGTCGCACTGAAGCTTTCTTT. This gives the protein CASSHSGGRTEAFF.

V usage is TRBV19 and J usage is TRBJ1-1; possible D gene TRBD1, 6 bases. CDR1 LNHDA and CDR2 SQIVND come from the germline V gene (reference sequence). The CDR3 runs to 14 residues. Trimming took 7 bases from V and 1 from J, leaving 13 bases between them. In nucleotides, the CDR3 is TGTGCCAGTACCGCGACAGGAGGGAACACTGAAGCTTTCTTT. Translated, it gives CASTATGGNTEAFF.

The chain is built from TRBV28 and TRBJ1-3; no clear D gene. Germline CDR1 reads MDHEN; CDR2 reads SYDVKM. V gave up 10 bases and J gave up 0 bases, with 7 bases separating them. This CDR3 comprises 12 residues. The CDR3 region has the DNA TGTGCCACGGCCTTCTCTGGAAACACCATATATTTT. Encoded protein: CATAFSGNTIYF.